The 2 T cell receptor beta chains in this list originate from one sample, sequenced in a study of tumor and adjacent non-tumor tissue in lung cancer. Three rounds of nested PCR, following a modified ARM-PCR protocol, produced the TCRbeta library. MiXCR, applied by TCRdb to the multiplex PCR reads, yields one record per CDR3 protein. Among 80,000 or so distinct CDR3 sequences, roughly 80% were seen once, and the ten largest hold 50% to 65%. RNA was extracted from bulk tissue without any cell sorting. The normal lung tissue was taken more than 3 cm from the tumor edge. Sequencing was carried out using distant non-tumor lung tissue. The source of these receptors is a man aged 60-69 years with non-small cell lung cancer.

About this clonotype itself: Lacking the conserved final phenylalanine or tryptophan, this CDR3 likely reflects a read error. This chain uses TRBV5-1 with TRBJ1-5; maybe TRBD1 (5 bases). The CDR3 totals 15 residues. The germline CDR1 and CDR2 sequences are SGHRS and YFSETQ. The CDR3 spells CDSSLEGTNDQPQHY. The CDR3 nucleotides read TGCGACAGCAGCTTGGAAGGGACGAACGATCAGCCCCAGCATTAT.

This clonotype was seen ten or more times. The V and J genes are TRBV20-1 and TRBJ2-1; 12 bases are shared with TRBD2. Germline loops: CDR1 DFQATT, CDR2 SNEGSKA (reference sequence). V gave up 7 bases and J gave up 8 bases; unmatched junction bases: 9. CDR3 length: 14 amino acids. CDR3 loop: CSVPLAGGPDEQFF. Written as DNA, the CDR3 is TGCAGTGTCCCTCTAGCGGGAGGGCCCGATGAGCAGTTCTTC.